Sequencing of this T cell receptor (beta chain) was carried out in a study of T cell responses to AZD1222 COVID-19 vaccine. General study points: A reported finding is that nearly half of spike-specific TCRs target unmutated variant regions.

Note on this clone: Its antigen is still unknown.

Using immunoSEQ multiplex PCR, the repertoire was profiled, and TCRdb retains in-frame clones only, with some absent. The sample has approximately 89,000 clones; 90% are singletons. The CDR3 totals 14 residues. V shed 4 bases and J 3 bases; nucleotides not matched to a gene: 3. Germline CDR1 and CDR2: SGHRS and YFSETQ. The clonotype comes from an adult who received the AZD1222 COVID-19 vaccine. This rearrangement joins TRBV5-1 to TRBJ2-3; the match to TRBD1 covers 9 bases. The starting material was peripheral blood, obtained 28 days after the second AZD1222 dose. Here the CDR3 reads CASSPGQGTDTQYF. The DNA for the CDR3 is TGCGCCAGCAGCCCAGGACAGGGGACAGATACGCAGTATTTT.